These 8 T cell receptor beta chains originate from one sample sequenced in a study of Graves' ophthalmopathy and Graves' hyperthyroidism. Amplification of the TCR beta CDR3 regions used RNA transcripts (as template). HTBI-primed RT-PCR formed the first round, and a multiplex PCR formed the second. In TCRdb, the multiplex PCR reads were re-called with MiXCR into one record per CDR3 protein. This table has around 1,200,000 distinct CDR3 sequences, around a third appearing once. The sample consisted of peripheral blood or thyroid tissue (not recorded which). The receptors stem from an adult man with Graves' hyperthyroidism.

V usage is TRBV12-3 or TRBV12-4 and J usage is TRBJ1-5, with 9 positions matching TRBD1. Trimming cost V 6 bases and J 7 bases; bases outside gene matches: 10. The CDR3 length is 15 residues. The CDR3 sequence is CASSSGQGVGQPQHF. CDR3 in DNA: TGTGCCAGCAGCTCGGGACAGGGAGTAGGCCAGCCCCAGCATTTT.

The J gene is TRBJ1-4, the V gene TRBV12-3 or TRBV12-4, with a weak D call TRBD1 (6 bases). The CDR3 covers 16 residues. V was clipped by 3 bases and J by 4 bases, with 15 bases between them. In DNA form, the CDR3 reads TGTGCCAGCAGTTTTTTCATCGGACAGCTTAATGAAAAACTGTTTTTT. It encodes CASSFFIGQLNEKLFF.

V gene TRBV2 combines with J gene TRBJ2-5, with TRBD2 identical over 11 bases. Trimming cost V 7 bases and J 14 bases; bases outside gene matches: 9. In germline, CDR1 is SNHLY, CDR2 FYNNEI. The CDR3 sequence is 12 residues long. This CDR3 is CASNLAGGSSYF. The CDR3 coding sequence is TGTGCCAGCAACCTAGCGGGAGGTAGCTCTTACTTC. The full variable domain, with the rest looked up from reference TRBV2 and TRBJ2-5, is EPEVTQTPSHQVTQMGQEVILRCVPISNHLYFYWYRQILGQKVEFLVSFYNNEISEKSEIFDDQFSVERPDGSNFTLKIRSTKLEDSAMYFCASNLAGGSSYFGPGTRLLVL.

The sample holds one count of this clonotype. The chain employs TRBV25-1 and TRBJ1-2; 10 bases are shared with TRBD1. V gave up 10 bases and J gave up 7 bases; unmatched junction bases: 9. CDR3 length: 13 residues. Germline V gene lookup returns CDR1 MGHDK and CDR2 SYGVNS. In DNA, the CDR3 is TGTGCCACTAAAGAGGACAGGGGGTTTGGCTACACCTTC. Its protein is CATKEDRGFGYTF.

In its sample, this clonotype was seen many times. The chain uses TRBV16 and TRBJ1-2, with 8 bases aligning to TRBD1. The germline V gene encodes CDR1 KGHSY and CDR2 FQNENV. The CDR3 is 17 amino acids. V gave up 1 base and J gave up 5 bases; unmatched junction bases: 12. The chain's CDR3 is CASSQWVSGGTEYGYTF. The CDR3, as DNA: TGTGCCAGCAGCCAATGGGTATCAGGGGGCACGGAATATGGCTACACCTTC. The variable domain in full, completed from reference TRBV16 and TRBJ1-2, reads GEEVAQTPKHLVRGEGQKAKLYCAPIKGHSYVFWYQQVLKNEFKFLISFQNENVFDETGMPKERFSAKCLPNSPCSLEIQATKLEDSAVYFCASSQWVSGGTEYGYTFGSGTRLTVV.

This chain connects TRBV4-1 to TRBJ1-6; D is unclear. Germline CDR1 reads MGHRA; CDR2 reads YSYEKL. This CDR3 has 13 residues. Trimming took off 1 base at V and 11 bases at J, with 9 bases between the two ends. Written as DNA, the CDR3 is TGCGCCAGCAGCCAAGGCCTAGGGCCACCCCTCCACTTT. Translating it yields CASSQGLGPPLHF.

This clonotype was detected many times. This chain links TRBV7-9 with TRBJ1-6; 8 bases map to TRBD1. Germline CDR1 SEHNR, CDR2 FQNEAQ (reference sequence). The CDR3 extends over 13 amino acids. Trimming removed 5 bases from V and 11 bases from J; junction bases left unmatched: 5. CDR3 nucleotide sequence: TGTGCCAGCAGCCAGGGGGCATTCCCACCCCTCCACTTT. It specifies CASSQGAFPPLHF.

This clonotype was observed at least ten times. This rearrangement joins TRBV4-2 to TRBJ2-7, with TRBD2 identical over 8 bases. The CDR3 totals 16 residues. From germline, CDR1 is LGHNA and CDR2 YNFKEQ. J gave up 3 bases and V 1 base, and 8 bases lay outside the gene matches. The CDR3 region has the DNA TGTGCCAGCAGCCAAGCGGGGGCGGGAGGCTACTACGAGCAGTACTTC. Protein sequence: CASSQAGAGGYYEQYF.